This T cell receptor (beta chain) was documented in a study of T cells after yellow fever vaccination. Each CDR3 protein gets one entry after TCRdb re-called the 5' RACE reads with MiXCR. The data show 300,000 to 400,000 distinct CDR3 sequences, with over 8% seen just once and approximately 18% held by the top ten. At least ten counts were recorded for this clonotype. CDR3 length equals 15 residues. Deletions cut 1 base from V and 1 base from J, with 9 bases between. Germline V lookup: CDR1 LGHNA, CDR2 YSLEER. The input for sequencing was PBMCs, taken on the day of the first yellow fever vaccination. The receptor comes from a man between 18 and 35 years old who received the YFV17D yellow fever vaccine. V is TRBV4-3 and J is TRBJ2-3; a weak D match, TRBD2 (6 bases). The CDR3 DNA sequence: TGCGCCAGCAGCCAAGGCGCTAGCGGCACAGATACGCAGTATTTT. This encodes CASSQGASGTDTQYF.